One sample yielded the 11 T cell receptor beta chains listed below, sequenced in a study of T cells in Graves' hyperthyroidism and ophthalmopathy. TCR beta CDR3 sequences were amplified from RNA transcripts. The HTBI set primed first-round TCR CDR3 RT-PCR. TCRdb reanalysed the multiplex PCR reads using MiXCR and keeps one entry per CDR3 protein. In the table there are around 350,000 distinct CDR3 sequences, roughly 13% of which are singletons. The sample taken for sequencing was blood. Source of these receptors: a woman in her late teens or twenties with Graves' hyperthyroidism.

This clonotype was counted many times. The V gene is TRBV3-1, the J gene TRBJ2-7; D remains ambiguous. Trimming removed 4 bases from V and 3 bases from J, with 10 bases in between. Per germline, CDR1 LGHDT and CDR2 YNNKEL (reference sequence). This CDR3 region has 13 residues. The CDR3 loop reads CASSPRPYYEQYF. CDR3 bases: TGTGCCAGCAGCCCCCGTCCCTACTACGAGCAGTACTTC.

This clonotype was seen many times. V is TRBV2 and J is TRBJ1-1; D gene uncertain. This CDR3 has 15 residues. V lost 6 bases and J lost 1, with 15 bases in between. In germline, CDR1 is SNHLY, CDR2 FYNNEI. The CDR3: CASRFTTVANTEAFF. CDR3 sequence (DNA): TGTGCCAGCAGGTTCACCACAGTAGCGAACACTGAAGCTTTCTTT.

The table lists this clonotype with many counts. The V call is TRBV13, the J call TRBJ2-6, with D uncertain. The CDR3 totals 17 residues. In germline, CDR1 is PRHDT, CDR2 FYEKMQ (reference sequence). The V gene lost 2 bases and the J gene lost 0 bases, with 11 bases spanning the gap. The CDR3 DNA reads TGTGCCAGCAGCTTAAGGCCAGGCACCTCTGGGGCCAACGTCCTGACTTTC. Translation gives CASSLRPGTSGANVLTF. The entire variable domain, with the rest obtained from reference TRBV13 and TRBJ2-6, is as follows: AAGVIQSPRHLIKEKRETATLKCYPIPRHDTVYWYQQGPGQDPQFLISFYEKMQSDKGSIPDRFSAQQFSDYHSELNMSSLELGDSALYFCASSLRPGTSGANVLTFGAGSRLTVL.

This clonotype was counted ten times or more. The V gene is TRBV7-8, the J gene TRBJ2-2, with D perhaps matching TRBD2 (6 bases). This CDR3 region has 15 residues. CDR1 SGHVS and CDR2 FQNEAQ come from the germline V gene. V gave up 3 bases and J gave up 4 bases, with 12 bases separating them. CDR3 DNA sequence: TGTGCCAGCAGCTTCTTCTTCGGGGGCACCGGGGAGCTGTTTTTT. Its protein is CASSFFFGGTGELFF.

This clonotype came up many times. V is TRBV12-3 or TRBV12-4 and J is TRBJ2-1; TRBD2 aligns across 8 bases. CDR3 length: 16 residues. J gave up 0 bases and V 7 bases, and 8 bases lay outside the gene matches. For the CDR3, the DNA is TGTGCCAGCACCCGGGGGGGTATAAGCTCCTACAATGAGCAGTTCTTC. It translates to CASTRGGISSYNEQFF.

This chain joins TRBV6-1 and TRBJ1-2, with 12 bases aligning to TRBD1. The V and J ends lost 7 bases and 5 bases, in that order; junction bases with no gene match: 14. The CDR3 is 17 amino acids. In germline, CDR1 is MNHNS, CDR2 SASEGT. The CDR3 loop is CASTPSTGTGGNYGYTF. CDR3 DNA: TGTGCCAGCACCCCCTCGACCGGGACAGGGGGCAATTATGGCTACACCTTC.

This clonotype has a handful of counts. The rearrangement joins TRBV6-1 to TRBJ1-3; possible D gene TRBD1, 5 bases. Germline CDR1 reads MNHNS; CDR2 reads SASEGT. V lost 6 bases to trimming and J lost 1 base, with 19 bases between them. The CDR3 is 17 amino acids. The CDR3 here is CASSHSRDVLSGNTIYF. Here the CDR3 DNA reads TGTGCCAGCAGCCATTCCCGGGACGTCCTTTCTGGAAACACCATATATTTT.

This clonotype showed up just a few times. This chain uses TRBV6-1 with TRBJ2-2; 12 bases line up with TRBD1. Germline loops: CDR1 MNHNS, CDR2 SASEGT. There are 14 residues in the CDR3. The trim removed 6 bases at V and 6 bases at J, leaving 2 bases unmatched. In DNA, the CDR3 is TGTGCCAGCAGGGGACAGGGGGCGGCCGGGGAGCTGTTTTTT. Translated, it gives CASRGQGAAGELFF.

The gene calls are TRBV9 and TRBJ1-1; D perhaps matches TRBD1 (6 bases). The germline V and J ends were trimmed by 3 bases and 0 bases, with 12 bases remaining between them. The CDR3 has 15 amino acids. The V gene's germline CDR1 is SGDLS and CDR2 YYNGEE. CDR3 in amino acids: CASSAERTVNTEAFF. In DNA, the CDR3 is TGTGCCAGCAGCGCCGAGAGGACAGTGAACACTGAAGCTTTCTTT.

This clonotype has at least ten counts. The chain uses TRBV7-9 and TRBJ2-1, with a tentative D call TRBD1 (6 bases). The CDR3 is 15 residues long. The ends were cut back, 5 bases at V and 3 bases at J, with 14 bases in the middle. Germline V gene sequence: CDR1 SEHNR, CDR2 FQNEAQ (reference sequence). CDR3 sequence reads: CASSPGSTGYNEQFF. CDR3 nucleotide sequence: TGTGCCAGCAGCCCCGGATCGACAGGCTACAATGAGCAGTTCTTC.

This clonotype was recorded at least ten times. This chain joins TRBV2 and TRBJ2-1; the match to TRBD1 covers 7 bases. The CDR3 contains 15 residues. Germline CDR1 is SNHLY and CDR2 is FYNNEI. With V trimmed by 1 base and J by 2 bases, 2 bases remained unmatched. CDR3 bases: TGTGCCAGCAGTGAAGGGCAGGGGGCCTACAATGAGCAGTTCTTC. Amino acids: CASSEGQGAYNEQFF.